This TCR beta chain was observed in a study of T-cell memory formation after mild COVID-19. A few counts support this clonotype. TCRdb reprocessed the 5' RACE reads via MiXCR and lists one record per CDR3 protein. Among 150,000 to 200,000 distinct CDR3 sequences, 9.5% to 13% were seen once, and the ten largest hold approximately 3.8%. The ends were cut back, 2 bases at V and 2 bases at J, with 13 bases in the middle. Per germline, CDR1 KGHSH and CDR2 LQKENI. This CDR3 comprises 15 residues. The J gene is TRBJ2-7, the V gene TRBV18, with D possibly being TRBD1 (6 bases). Material for sequencing was PBMCs or a T cell subset sorted from them (not recorded which). The sequence came from a man younger than 35 who had mild COVID-19 (a few samples of this study predate the infection). Cell type and time point are not known. The CDR3 spells CASSPWAGDAYEQYF. The DNA for the CDR3 is TGTGCCAGCTCACCATGGGCAGGGGACGCCTACGAGCAGTACTTC.